These T cell receptor beta chains were read from a single sample in a study of low-dose radiotherapy and immunotherapy resistance in tumors. TCRdb independently ran MiXCR on the reads; one entry per CDR3 protein. This table has about 84,000 distinct CDR3 sequences, 15% to 20% appearing once. The sequenced sample was PBMCs, obtained after low-dose radiotherapy plus immunotherapy. These TCRs come from a male donor with prostate cancer. The CDR3 runs from the conserved cysteine through the conserved F or W. The D gene is left open where the match is weak. Rows may omit the clone size; those that give it use once, few, many or a size class.

CDR3 DNA,CDR3 protein,J gene,V gene,clone size,D gene
TGTGCCAGCAGTTTATTGAGGGGATCGTCCTACGAGCAGTACTTC,CASSLLRGSSYEQYF,TRBJ2-7,TRBV28,many,-
TGTGCCAGCAGCTTAGCGTTGGTGAACACCGGGGAGCTGTTTTTT,CASSLALVNTGELFF,TRBJ2-2,TRBV7-9,many,-
TGCAGTGCCCCTGAGTGGCGGGAGAGCACAGATACGCAGTATTTT,CSAPEWRESTDTQYF,TRBJ2-3,TRBV20-1,many,TRBD2
TGTGCCAGCAGGGCCAACTTGCAACTAGCGGGAGGGCAAGGGGCAGATACGCAGTATTTT,CASRANLQLAGGQGADTQYF,TRBJ2-3,TRBV5-6,many,TRBD2
TGCGCCAGCAGCCAAGTCAGTACTAGCCGGGAGCAGTTCTTC,CASSQVSTSREQFF,TRBJ2-1,TRBV4-3,many,-
TGTGCCAGCAGCCACCGACAGGGGAACACTGAAGCTTTCTTT,CASSHRQGNTEAFF,TRBJ1-1,TRBV3-1,many,TRBD1
TGTGCCAGCAGGCCGGGCGGGTACACAGATACGCAGTATTTT,CASRPGGYTDTQYF,TRBJ2-3,TRBV2,many,-
TGCAGTGCCAAAGGACAGGCCCTAAGGGTGGGCAAAAACATTCAGTACTTC,CSAKGQALRVGKNIQYF,TRBJ2-4,TRBV20-1,-,TRBD1
TGCGCCAGCAGTCTTACCCAGAGCTCTGGAAACACCATATATTTT,CASSLTQSSGNTIYF,TRBJ1-3,TRBV5-1,many,-
TGCAGCGGCCGGGACGGATTAAAGGGAAACACCATATATTTT,CSGRDGLKGNTIYF,TRBJ1-3,TRBV29-1,-,-
TGTGCCAGCAGTTATTACGAGGCAGCAGGTGGCTACACCTTC,CASSYYEAAGGYTF,TRBJ1-2,TRBV6-6,many,-
TGTGCCAGCAGCCCAACGTTAGCGGGAGCCCACGAGCAGTACTTC,CASSPTLAGAHEQYF,TRBJ2-7,TRBV7-2,many,TRBD2
TGTGCCAGCAGTTACTCGTTCGCAGGGGCTCGTTCCGGGGCCAACGTCCTGACTTTC,CASSYSFAGARSGANVLTF,TRBJ2-6,TRBV6-5,many,-
TGTGCCATCAGTGAGTCCGCAGGGGGCATAAACACCGGGGAGCTGTTTTTT,CAISESAGGINTGELFF,TRBJ2-2,TRBV10-3,many,TRBD1
TGTGCCAGCAGCTCCGGGACTGGCAACACAGATACGCAGTATTTT,CASSSGTGNTDTQYF,TRBJ2-3,TRBV7-9,many,-
TGTGCCAGCAGCCACCGACAGGGAGAAGATACGCAGTATTTT,CASSHRQGEDTQYF,TRBJ2-3,TRBV5-4,-,TRBD1
TGCGCCAGCAGCCCCGGGACGGTAGGAGAGCAGTACTTC,CASSPGTVGEQYF,TRBJ2-7,TRBV5-1,many,-
TGTGCCAGCAGTGGGGAGCCCGATCAGCCCCAGCATTTT,CASSGEPDQPQHF,TRBJ1-5,TRBV6-4,many,-
TGTGCCAGCGAAGCAACGGGACAGGGGTCCTCCGAGCAGTACTTC,CASEATGQGSSEQYF,TRBJ2-7,TRBV2,-,TRBD1
TGTGCCAGCAGTGAGAGGGAATGGGAGCGCTACGAGCAGTACTTC,CASSEREWERYEQYF,TRBJ2-7,TRBV2,many,-
TGTGCCAGCAGTGTCCAGGGGGCCGGAGAAAAACTGTTTTTT,CASSVQGAGEKLFF,TRBJ1-4,TRBV2,many,TRBD1
TGTGCCAGCACCCCTGACAGGGGGTTATCGGTCTCCTACGAGCAGTACTTC,CASTPDRGLSVSYEQYF,TRBJ2-7,TRBV12-3/TRBV12-4,many,TRBD1
TGTGCCAGCAGCGCCGGGACTACTCACACCGGGGAGCTGTTTTTT,CASSAGTTHTGELFF,TRBJ2-2,TRBV7-2,many,TRBD2
TGTGCCAGCTCACCACCGATAGGCTTAGGACTAGCGGGAGGGCATGAGCAGTTCTTC,CASSPPIGLGLAGGHEQFF,TRBJ2-1,TRBV18,few,TRBD2
TGCGCCAGCAGCCAAGGCGGGAGGAGGACCGGGGAGCTGTTTTTT,CASSQGGRRTGELFF,TRBJ2-2,TRBV4-3,-,TRBD2
TGTGCCAGCAGTAAGGGGGCCAGAGAAGCTTTCTTT,CASSKGAREAFF,TRBJ1-1,TRBV28,many,TRBD1
TGCAGCGTTGTTAGTACTGGGGCCAACGTCCTGACTTTC,CSVVSTGANVLTF,TRBJ2-6,TRBV29-1,many,-
TGTGCCAGCAGCGCTGAGAGGGGAATGGGCGAGCAGTACTTC,CASSAERGMGEQYF,TRBJ2-7,TRBV4-2,many,-
TGTGCCAGCAGCAGACTAGCGGGACTCACAGATACGCAGTATTTT,CASSRLAGLTDTQYF,TRBJ2-3,TRBV2,many,TRBD2
-,CASSWTSGTSNTGELFFF,TRBJ2-2,TRBV5-5,-,-
TGCGCCAGCAGCCAGGCGCATGGGACAGTGAGAGAGACCCAGTACTTC,CASSQAHGTVRETQYF,TRBJ2-5,TRBV4-3,many,TRBD1
TGTGCCAGCAGTTTATCCGGACTAGCGGGCGCCGATACGCAGTATTTT,CASSLSGLAGADTQYF,TRBJ2-3,TRBV28,many,TRBD2
TGTGCCAGCAGAATGGGGGGTGGCGATGAGCAGTTCTTC,CASRMGGGDEQFF,TRBJ2-1,TRBV28,many,-
TGTGCCAGCAGCTTAGCACCAGGTAGGGCCACTGAAGCTTTCTTT,CASSLAPGRATEAFF,TRBJ1-1,TRBV7-9,many,-
TGTGCCAGTAGTATATCGGGAGTGGGAGAGCAGTACTTC,CASSISGVGEQYF,TRBJ2-7,TRBV19,-,-
TGTGCCAGCAGTTACGGGCAGGAGTATGGCTACACCTTC,CASSYGQEYGYTF,TRBJ1-2,TRBV6-6,many,-
TGTGCCAGCAGCCGGGGAGCCATCGTCCTGAACACTGAAGCTTTCTTT,CASSRGAIVLNTEAFF,TRBJ1-1,TRBV27,-,-
TGCAGTGCTAGGGCCCCTCACAGGGGGAACACTGAAGCTTTCTTT,CSARAPHRGNTEAFF,TRBJ1-1,TRBV20-1,many,TRBD1
TGTGCCAGCAGCGCTACGGGACAGACCTACAATGAGCAGTTCTTC,CASSATGQTYNEQFF,TRBJ2-1,TRBV7-2,many,TRBD1
TGTGCCAGCAGTTTCCTGGCGCGGGAGCAGTTCTTC,CASSFLAREQFF,TRBJ2-1,TRBV28,few,-
TGCAGTGCTACGCCCGGGCTGGGGAATGAGCAGTTCTTC,CSATPGLGNEQFF,TRBJ2-1,TRBV20-1,many,-
TGTGCCTGGAGAAGGGCGGGCACTGAAGCTTTCTTT,CAWRRAGTEAFF,TRBJ1-1,TRBV30,many,-
TGCAGCGTTGATGGGGCTAGCGGGAGGGATGAGCAGTTCTTC,CSVDGASGRDEQFF,TRBJ2-1,TRBV29-1,many,TRBD2
TGTGCCAGCAGCTTAGCGGGGACTAGCGGGAGTTTTTACAATGAGCAGTTCTTC,CASSLAGTSGSFYNEQFF,TRBJ2-1,TRBV7-2,many,TRBD2
TGTGCCAGCAGCCGAGTCACAGGGTCCGCCGGGGAGCTGTTTTTT,CASSRVTGSAGELFF,TRBJ2-2,TRBV7-2,many,-
TGCAGTGCCACCGGACAGCAGAACACTGAAGCTTTCTTT,CSATGQQNTEAFF,TRBJ1-1,TRBV20-1,many,-
TGCGCCAGCAGCCAAGGCGCGGGGACGGAACATAATGAAAAACTGTTTTTT,CASSQGAGTEHNEKLFF,TRBJ1-4,TRBV4-1,many,-
TGTGCCAGCAGTTTATCGTTTATGGAGACAGCGCGCTATGGCTACACCTTC,CASSLSFMETARYGYTF,TRBJ1-2,TRBV27,many,-
TGTGCCAACCCCCAAAGGAGGATCCGGGAGCTGTTTTTT,CANPQRRIRELFF,TRBJ2-2,TRBV6-4,many,-
TGTGCCAGCAGCTCGAAGCCAGGGGGGACCGGGGAGCAGTACTTC,CASSSKPGGTGEQYF,TRBJ2-7,TRBV7-3,-,-
TGTGCCAGCAATACCCCCCCCAACGGAAACACTGAAGCTTTCTTT,CASNTPPNGNTEAFF,TRBJ1-1,TRBV2,few,-
TGTGCCAGCAGCGTTGAAGGAACCCGCGCCTCTGGGGCCAACGTCCTGACTTTC,CASSVEGTRASGANVLTF,TRBJ2-6,TRBV9,-,-
TGCGCCAGCGGCCCCGGGGACAGGGGGGCCGAAAAACTGTTTTTT,CASGPGDRGAEKLFF,TRBJ1-4,TRBV5-1,many,TRBD1
TGCAGCGGGGACAGGGGGATAGGCGAGCAGTTCTTC,CSGDRGIGEQFF,TRBJ2-1,TRBV29-1,many,TRBD1
TGTGCCAGCAGCAGAGGACAGGGGGGTCAGCACACCATATATTTT,CASSRGQGGQHTIYF,TRBJ1-3,TRBV28,many,TRBD1
TGTGCCAGCAGTTACCCCAACGGGCCCCAGCATTTT,CASSYPNGPQHF,TRBJ1-5,TRBV6-2/TRBV6-3,-,-
TGCAGTGCTACCCAGACTAGCGGGGCGTCCAATGAGCAGTTCTTC,CSATQTSGASNEQFF,TRBJ2-1,TRBV20-1,many,TRBD2
TGCAGTGCTAGAGGAGTTCTCGCGGGAGGGCCGGGTTATCAGTTCTTC,CSARGVLAGGPGYQFF,TRBJ2-1,TRBV20-1,many,TRBD2
TGTGCCATCAGTGGGACGCAGGAAACCTACGAGCAGTACTTC,CAISGTQETYEQYF,TRBJ2-7,TRBV10-3,many,-